Given below is one T cell receptor (beta chain) in context. The V end lost 3 bases, the J end lost 2 bases, and 16 bases lay between the germline ends. This CDR3 contains 16 residues. CDR1 and CDR2 (germline): SNHLY, FYNNEI. Original data processing: Estimation of nucleated cell counts relied on the amplification of reference gene primers. Profiling relied on immunoSEQ multiplex PCR, and the TCRdb table lists in-frame clones only, not all of them. V and J calls and clone size are copied from that table; D and trimming were computed from the DNA. The sample has some 170,000 clones, 70% to 90% seen once; the top ten hold roughly 10%. The record originates from a study of blood T cell repertoires in COVID-19. Study-level background: The samples span acute and convalescent COVID-19 from the United States, Italy and Spain. Sample material is recorded as cDNA or gDNA derived from T cells, B-cell-depleted T cells, or PBMCs.

The sequenced material came from peripheral blood. The chain joins TRBV2 to TRBJ1-2, with D possibly TRBD1 on 6 matching bases. The receptor's source is a human donor in a cohort sampled during active COVID-19. DNA of the CDR3: TGTGCCAGCAGTGATGGAGACAGGATGGGGAACTATGGCTACACCTTC. It is translated as CASSDGDRMGNYGYTF.